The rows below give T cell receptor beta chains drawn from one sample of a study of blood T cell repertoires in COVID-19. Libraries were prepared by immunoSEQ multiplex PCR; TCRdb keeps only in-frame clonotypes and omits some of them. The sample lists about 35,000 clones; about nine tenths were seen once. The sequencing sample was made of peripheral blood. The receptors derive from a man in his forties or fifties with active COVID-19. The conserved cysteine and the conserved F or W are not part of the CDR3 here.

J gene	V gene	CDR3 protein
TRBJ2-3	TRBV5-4	ASRPGTAGDTQY
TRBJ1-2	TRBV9	ASSVSLPGQGATGGYT
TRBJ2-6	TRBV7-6	ASSFHGGTGANVLT
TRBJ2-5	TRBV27	ASRAHRVQETQY
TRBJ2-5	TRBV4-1	ASSNRGAQETQY
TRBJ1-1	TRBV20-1	SASRGYRSQDTEAF
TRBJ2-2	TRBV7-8	ASGSRTGGRELF
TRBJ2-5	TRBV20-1	SASMNSQETQY
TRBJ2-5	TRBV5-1	ASSRTRGEGQY
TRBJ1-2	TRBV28	ASSADSNYGYT
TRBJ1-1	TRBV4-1	ASSQVTGWKLNTEAF
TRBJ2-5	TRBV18	ASTAGAETQY
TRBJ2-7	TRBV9	ASSVAPGHEYEQY
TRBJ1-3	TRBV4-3	ASSQDVTTGNTIY
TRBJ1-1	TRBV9	ASSVGDRLNTEAF
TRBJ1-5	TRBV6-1	ASSETGADNQPQH
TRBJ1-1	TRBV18	ASSRRDEAF
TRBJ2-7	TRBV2	ASTKDGTGIYEQY
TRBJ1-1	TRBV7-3	ASSLGQGDTEAF
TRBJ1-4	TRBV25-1	ASSEQGYEKLF
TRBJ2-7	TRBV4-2	ASSHFGLAGVREQY
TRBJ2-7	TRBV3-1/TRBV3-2	ASGSGGSYEQY
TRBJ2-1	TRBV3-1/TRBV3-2	ASSQGGGEQF
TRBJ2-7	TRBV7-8	ASTADRSTYEQY
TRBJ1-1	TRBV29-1	SGGTDTEAF
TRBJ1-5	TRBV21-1	ASSTIFGTGGNQPQH
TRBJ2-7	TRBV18	ASSPTGTGGYEQY
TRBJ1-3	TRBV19	ASSMRTGSGNTIY
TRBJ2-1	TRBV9	ASAGTNYNEQF
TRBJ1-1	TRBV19	ASSISEMGTEAF
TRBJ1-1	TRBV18	ASAETTLAGEAF
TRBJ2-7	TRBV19	ASSTGVISYEQY
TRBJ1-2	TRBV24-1	AVSTGTAKKDYGYT
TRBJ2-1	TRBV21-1	ASSKPAIIAWPYNEQF
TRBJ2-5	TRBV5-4	ASSPRTSGGARGETQY
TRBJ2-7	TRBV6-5	ASRMGGIYEQY
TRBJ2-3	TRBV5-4	ASSAPSGFTDTQY
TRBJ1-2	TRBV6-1	ASSDNQGGYGYT
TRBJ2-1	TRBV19	ASSKRLAGGLNEQF
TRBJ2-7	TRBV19	ASSGAVFSYEQY
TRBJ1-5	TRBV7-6	ASSSGQAKPQH
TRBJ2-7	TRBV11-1	ASSFAGGQYSYEQY
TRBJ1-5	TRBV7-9	ASSLTLGGNLNQPQH
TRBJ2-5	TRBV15	ATSRDRGGETQY
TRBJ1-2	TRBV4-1	ASSAAMGGYGYT
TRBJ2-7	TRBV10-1	ASSDGGSSYEQY